These 12 T cell receptor beta chains came from one sample sequenced in a study of T-cell reconstitution after alpha-beta-depleted transplantation in children. The TCRbeta library was prepared with unique molecular identifiers. TCRdb processed the PCR reads anew with MiXCR; each CDR3 protein has one entry. The sample yields 200,000 to 250,000 distinct CDR3 sequences, 8.5% to 10% seen once. This material consisted of PBMCs from the stem cell graft donor, taken from the stem cell graft. The receptors were gathered from a human donor who donated a stem cell graft to a child with acute lymphoblastic leukemia.

The rearrangement uses TRBV5-5 and TRBJ1-3; a possible D gene is TRBD1 (6 bases). CDR3 length: 15 residues. V dropped 2 bases and J dropped 0 bases, with 9 bases sitting between them. The V gene's germline CDR1 is SGHKS and CDR2 YYEKEE (reference sequence). The CDR3 nucleotides are TGTGCCAGCAGCTTCCTAGGGGGCTCTGGAAACACCATATATTTT. Translating it yields CASSFLGGSGNTIYF.

The rearrangement joins TRBV20-1 to TRBJ2-1, with D maybe TRBD1 (5 bases). Looked up from germline, CDR1 is DFQATT and CDR2 is SNEGSKA (reference sequence). The CDR3 totals 12 residues. The V gene lost 3 bases and the J gene lost 7 bases, with 10 bases spanning the gap. CDR3 DNA: TGCAGTGCTAGGTCCTACAGGAATGAGCAGTTCTTC. Protein product: CSARSYRNEQFF.

V and J are TRBV11-2 and TRBJ2-4, with 11 bases matching TRBD1. J gave up 7 bases and V 8 bases, and 10 bases lay outside the gene matches. The CDR3 is 15 amino acids. Germline V gene data show CDR1 as SGHAT and CDR2 as FQNNGV. CDR3 region: CASGPRTGGRNIQYF. CDR3 in DNA: TGTGCCAGCGGCCCAAGGACAGGGGGCAGGAACATTCAGTACTTC.

This clonotype has more than one count but fewer than ten. The chain links TRBV5-1 to TRBJ2-7; D remains ambiguous. V gave up 3 bases and J gave up 2 bases, with 6 bases separating them. This CDR3 contains 12 residues. Germline V lookup: CDR1 SGHRS, CDR2 YFSETQ. DNA for the CDR3: TGCGCCAGCAGCTCCAATCCCTACGAGCAGTACTTC. Translating gives CASSSNPYEQYF.

This clonotype occurred a few times. The chain couples TRBV7-9 to TRBJ1-5; no definite D call. Germline V gives CDR1 SEHNR, CDR2 FQNEAQ (reference sequence). The CDR3 runs to 14 residues. V was shortened by 3 bases and J by 2 bases, with 8 bases between the two germline ends. The CDR3 loop is CASSFSDGNQPQHF. The CDR3 DNA is TGTGCCAGCAGCTTCTCTGATGGCAATCAGCCCCAGCATTTT.

This clonotype was detected a few times. The chain combines TRBV19 with TRBJ1-6; TRBD1 agrees at 8 bases. After removal of 5 bases from V and 10 bases from J, the junction contained 7 bases not matched to a gene. The germline CDR1 and CDR2 sequences are LNHDA and SQIVND (reference sequence). The length of the CDR3 is 14 residues. Written as DNA, the CDR3 is TGTGCCAGTAGTTCCACAGGGGGAGGGTCACCCCTCCACTTT. Its protein product is CASSSTGGGSPLHF.

This clonotype was detected a few times. CDR3 loop: CASSQSPDLQETQYF. The CDR3 DNA reads TGCGCCAGCAGTCAATCTCCGGACCTCCAAGAGACCCAGTACTTC. The genes are TRBV23-1 and TRBJ2-5; D unresolved. TRBV23-1 is identified as an open reading frame with a role that is uncertain. This CDR3 spans 15 amino acids. V gave up 0 bases and J gave up 1 base, with 9 bases separating them.

In its sample, this clonotype was seen a few times. The chain carries TRBV7-2 and TRBJ1-2, with D uncertain. CDR1 is SGHTA, CDR2 FQGNSA, per germline. This CDR3 is 14 amino acids long. Between the trimmed V and J ends, which lost 6 bases and 7 bases, there was a span of 18 bases. CDR3 DNA: TGTGCCAGCAGGGGAGACTCGAGGACCGGTGGCTACACCTTC. It is translated as CASRGDSRTGGYTF.

This clonotype has just a few counts. V and J are TRBV12-3 or TRBV12-4 and TRBJ1-6; 8 bases agree with TRBD1. The V gene end was trimmed by 6 bases and the J gene end by 10 bases; junction bases not matched to a gene: 11. CDR3 length equals 15 residues. The CDR3 DNA sequence: TGTGCCAGCAGACACCGGACAGGGCTGAGATCACCCCTCCACTTT. It specifies CASRHRTGLRSPLHF.

The chain employs TRBV12-3 or TRBV12-4 and TRBJ1-5; D is perhaps TRBD1 (6 bases). The CDR3 has 15 amino acids. V was clipped by 5 bases and J by 6 bases, with 17 bases between them. CDR3 DNA sequence: TGTGCCAGCAGTCGCGACGGGGGGGGCAGTCAGCCCCAGCATTTT. Amino acids: CASSRDGGGSQPQHF.

Only a few counts were recorded for this clonotype. The chain has TRBV3-1 and TRBJ2-5; tentative D call: TRBD1 (6 bases). The V end lost 1 base, the J end lost 4 bases, and 10 bases lay between the germline ends. The germline V gene has CDR1 LGHDT and CDR2 YNNKEL (reference sequence). The CDR3 runs 14 residues. The CDR3 loop reads CASSQADRRETQYF. The CDR3, as DNA: TGTGCCAGCAGCCAAGCCGACAGGAGAGAGACCCAGTACTTC.

This clonotype came up many times. The rearrangement links TRBV4-2 to TRBJ1-2, with TRBD1 matching over 7 bases. V was clipped by 4 bases and J by 2 bases; unmatched bases: 7. The CDR3 sequence is 15 residues long. CDR1 is LGHNA, CDR2 YNFKEQ, per germline. The CDR3 region is CASSPSGQDNYGYTF. The CDR3 region has the DNA TGTGCCAGCAGCCCCTCAGGACAGGACAACTATGGCTACACCTTC.